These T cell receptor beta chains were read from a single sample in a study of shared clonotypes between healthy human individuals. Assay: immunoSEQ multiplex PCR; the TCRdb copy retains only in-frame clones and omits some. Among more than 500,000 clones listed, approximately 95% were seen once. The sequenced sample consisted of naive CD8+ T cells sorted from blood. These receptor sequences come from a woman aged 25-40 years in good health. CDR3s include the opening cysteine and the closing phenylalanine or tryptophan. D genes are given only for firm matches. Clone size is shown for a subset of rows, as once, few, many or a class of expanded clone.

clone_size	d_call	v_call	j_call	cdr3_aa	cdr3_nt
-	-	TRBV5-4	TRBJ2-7	CASSLGVAGHYEQYF	TGTGCCAGCAGCTTGGGGGTGGCAGGCCACTACGAGCAGTACTTC
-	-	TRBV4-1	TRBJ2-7	CASSQYRKNSYEQYF	TGCGCCAGCAGCCAATACAGGAAAAACTCCTACGAGCAGTACTTC
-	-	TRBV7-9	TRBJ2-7	CASSSSSSYEQYF	TGTGCCAGCAGCTCGAGCAGCTCCTACGAGCAGTACTTC
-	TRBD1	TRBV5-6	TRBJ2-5	CASSSSTGVPFIGETQYF	TGTGCCAGCAGCTCGTCCACAGGGGTTCCCTTCATCGGGGAGACCCAGTACTTC
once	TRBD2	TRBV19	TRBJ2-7	CASSIRLAGGSLGNEQYF	TGTGCCAGTAGTATTCGGCTAGCGGGAGGGAGCCTAGGGAACGAGCAGTACTTC
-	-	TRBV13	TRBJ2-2	CASSPPYGSQAAGELFF	TGTGCCAGCAGCCCTCCATACGGCTCACAGGCAGCCGGGGAGCTGTTTTTT
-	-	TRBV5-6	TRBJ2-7	CASSLEDSYEQYF	TGTGCCAGCAGCTTGGAGGACTCCTACGAGCAGTACTTC
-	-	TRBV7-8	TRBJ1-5	CASSPHDRTSNQPQHF	TGTGCCAGCAGCCCACACGACAGGACTAGCAATCAGCCCCAGCATTTT
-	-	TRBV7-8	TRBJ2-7	CASSFLIPGRRNYEQYF	TGTGCCAGCAGCTTCCTCATTCCTGGCCGGAGGAACTACGAGCAGTACTTC
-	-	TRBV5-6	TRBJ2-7	CASSFPGRHEQYF	TGTGCCAGCAGCTTTCCCGGGAGACACGAGCAGTACTTC
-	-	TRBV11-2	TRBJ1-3	CASPPRGENSGNTIYF	TGTGCCAGTCCGCCCCGAGGGGAAAACTCTGGAAACACCATATATTTT
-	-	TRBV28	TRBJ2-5	CASSPTVLETQYF	TGTGCCAGCAGCCCGACAGTTTTGGAGACCCAGTACTTC
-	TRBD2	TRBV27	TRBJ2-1	CASSSPGTSGYNEQFF	TGTGCCAGCAGTTCGCCCGGGACTAGCGGTTACAATGAGCAGTTCTTC
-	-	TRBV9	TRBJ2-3	CASSFYAEGTDTQYF	TGTGCCAGCAGCTTCTACGCTGAGGGGACAGATACGCAGTATTTT
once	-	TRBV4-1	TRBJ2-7	CASSLRGNYEQYF	TGCGCCAGCAGCCTAAGGGGGAACTACGAGCAGTACTTC
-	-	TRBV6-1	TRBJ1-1	CASSEGFILGEADTEAFF	TGTGCCAGCAGTGAAGGCTTCATTCTGGGGGAGGCGGACACTGAAGCTTTCTTT
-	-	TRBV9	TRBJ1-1	CASSDRNTEAFF	TGTGCCAGCAGTGACAGGAACACTGAAGCTTTCTTT
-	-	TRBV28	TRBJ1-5	CASSLGWLNQPQHF	TGTGCCAGCAGTTTAGGGTGGCTCAATCAGCCCCAGCATTTT
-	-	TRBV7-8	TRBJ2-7	CASSLIVGTSSSYEQYF	TGTGCCAGCAGCTTGATAGTCGGGACATCAAGCTCCTACGAGCAGTACTTC
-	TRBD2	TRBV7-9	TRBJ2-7	CASSQLAGSYEQYF	TGTGCCAGCAGCCAACTAGCGGGCTCCTACGAGCAGTACTTC
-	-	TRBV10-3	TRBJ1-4	CAISESPGELFF	TGTGCCATCAGTGAGTCGCCGGGAGAACTGTTTTTT
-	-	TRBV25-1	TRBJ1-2	CASSDSAYGYTF	TGTGCCAGCAGTGACTCCGCCTATGGCTACACCTTC
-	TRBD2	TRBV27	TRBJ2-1	CASSWTRDGYEQFF	TGTGCCAGCAGTTGGACTAGAGATGGTTATGAGCAGTTCTTC
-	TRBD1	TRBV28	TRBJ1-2	CASSFAGGAYGYTF	TGTGCCAGCAGTTTCGCAGGGGGCGCTTATGGCTACACCTTC
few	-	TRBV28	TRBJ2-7	CASSLTQGSEQYF	TGTGCCAGCAGTCTCACGCAGGGTAGCGAGCAGTACTTC
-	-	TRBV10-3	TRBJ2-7	CATGTHYEQYF	TGTGCCACCGGGACACACTACGAGCAGTACTTC
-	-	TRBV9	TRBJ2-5	CASSVAVQGQTQYF	TGTGCCAGCAGCGTAGCTGTTCAGGGACAGACCCAGTACTTC
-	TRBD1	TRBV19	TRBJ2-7	CASSIDDRAYEQYF	TGTGCCAGTAGTATAGATGACAGGGCCTACGAGCAGTACTTC
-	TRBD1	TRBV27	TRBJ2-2	CASSGTGAFTGELFF	TGTGCCAGCAGTGGGACAGGAGCGTTCACCGGGGAGCTGTTTTTT
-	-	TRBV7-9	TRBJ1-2	CASSLVGATNYGYTF	TGTGCCAGCAGCTTAGTCGGAGCTACTAACTATGGCTACACCTTC
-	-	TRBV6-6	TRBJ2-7	CASSTGVNEQYF	TGTGCCAGCAGTACTGGGGTGAACGAGCAGTACTTC
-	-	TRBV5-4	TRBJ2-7	CASRTWGYEQYF	TGTGCCAGCAGGACCTGGGGGTACGAGCAGTACTTC
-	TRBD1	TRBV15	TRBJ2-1	CATSRDHNRGESRYNEQFF	TGTGCCACCAGCAGAGATCATAACAGGGGAGAGTCTAGATACAATGAGCAGTTCTTC
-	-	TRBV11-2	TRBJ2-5	CASSLTSETQYF	TGTGCCAGCAGCTTAACTTCAGAGACCCAGTACTTC
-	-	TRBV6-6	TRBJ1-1	CASRHNHRNTEAFF	TGTGCCAGCAGACATAACCACAGGAACACTGAAGCTTTCTTT
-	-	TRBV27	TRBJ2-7	CASSFGRGTYEQYF	TGTGCCAGCAGTTTTGGGCGGGGCACCTACGAGCAGTACTTC
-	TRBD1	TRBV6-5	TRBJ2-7	CASSPSGQVYEQYF	TGTGCCAGCAGCCCCTCTGGACAGGTCTACGAGCAGTACTTC
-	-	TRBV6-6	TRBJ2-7	CASSWGPSGATYEQYF	TGTGCCAGCAGTTGGGGGCCCAGCGGGGCCACCTACGAGCAGTACTTC
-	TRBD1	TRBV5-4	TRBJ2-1	CASSRAGTDNEQFF	TGTGCCAGCAGCAGGGCCGGGACAGACAATGAGCAGTTCTTC
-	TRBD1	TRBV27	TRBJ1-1	CASRTGGKTEAFF	TGTGCCAGCAGGACAGGGGGGAAGACTGAAGCTTTCTTT
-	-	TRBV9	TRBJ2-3	CASSALTGDTQYF	TGTGCCAGCAGCGCACTTACTGGGGATACGCAGTATTTT
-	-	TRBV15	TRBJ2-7	CATRAPEASYEQYF	TGTGCCACCAGAGCCCCTGAGGCATCCTACGAGCAGTACTTC